Here is one T cell receptor (beta chain) with its context. Antigen specificity is unknown. The data derive from a study of OX40 agonist ivuxolimab in advanced cancers. General study findings and limits: At 0.1 to 3.0 mg/kg and by week 6, CD4+ and CD8+ T cells in the blood had expanded clonally. The authors did not determine the antigen specificity of the expanded peripheral T cells.

Germline V gives CDR1 SGHRS, CDR2 YFSETQ. V lost 0 bases and J 6 bases, leaving 6 bases between the germline ends. This CDR3 is built from 13 residues. Blood draws occurred at baseline, cycle 4 day 1, and cycle 7 day 1. Assay: immunoSEQ multiplex PCR; the TCRdb copy retains only in-frame clones and omits some. The top ten clones hold less than 0.35% of a sample with approximately 77,000 clones, 85% to 95% of them seen once. The receptor was isolated from an adult with an advanced solid tumor such as melanoma, head and neck, liver or kidney cancer. The sequences come from CD4+ or CD8+ T cells sorted from blood, collected in a trial of the OX40 agonist ivuxolimab. This rearrangement joins TRBV5-1 to TRBJ2-2; the D call may be TRBD1 or TRBD2 (5 bases each). CDR3 region: CASSLGGAGELFF. CDR3 bases: TGCGCCAGCAGCTTGGGAGGGGCCGGGGAGCTGTTTTTT.